Sequencing of this T cell receptor (beta chain) was carried out in a study of T-cell memory formation after mild COVID-19. Study-level background: Most TCR clusters belonged to a single donor. Study results and caveats: Memory sampled before infection contained some responding clones, suggesting cross-reactive memory joined. For contracting clones, CD4+ ones sat mainly in CM and EM, CD8+ in EMRA.

Germline values: CDR1 MNHEY, CDR2 SVGEGT. The CDR3 consists of 16 residues. V lost 2 bases to trimming and J lost 6 bases; unmatched junction nucleotides: 9. TCRdb used MiXCR to reprocess the 5' RACE reads, holding one entry per CDR3 protein. The sample lists hundreds of thousands of distinct CDR3 sequences; about 20% were seen once. With respect to this clonotype: Its antigen is unknown.

The chain has TRBV6-2 or TRBV6-3 and TRBJ2-1, with 8 nucleotides matching TRBD1. Sequencing was carried out using PBMCs or a T cell subset sorted from them (not recorded which). The receptor was derived from an adult woman who had mild COVID-19 (a few samples of this study predate the infection). Cell type and time point are not known. CDR3 loop: CASSYPWAGGSNEQFF. DNA for the CDR3: TGTGCCAGCAGTTACCCTTGGGCAGGGGGCTCCAATGAGCAGTTCTTC.